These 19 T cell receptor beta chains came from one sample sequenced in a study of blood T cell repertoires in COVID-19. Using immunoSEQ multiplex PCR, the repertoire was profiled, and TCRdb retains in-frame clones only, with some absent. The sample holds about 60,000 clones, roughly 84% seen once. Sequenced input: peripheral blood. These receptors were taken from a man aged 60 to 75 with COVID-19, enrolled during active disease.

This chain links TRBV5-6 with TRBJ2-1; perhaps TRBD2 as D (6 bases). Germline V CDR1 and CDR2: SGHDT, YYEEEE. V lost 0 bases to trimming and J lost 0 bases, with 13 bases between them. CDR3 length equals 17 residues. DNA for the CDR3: TGTGCCAGCAGCTTGGTAGGCGGGACCAGCTCCTACAATGAGCAGTTCTTC. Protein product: CASSLVGGTSSYNEQFF. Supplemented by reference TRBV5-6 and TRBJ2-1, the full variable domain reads DAGVTQSPTHLIKTRGQQVTLRCSPKSGHDTVSWYQQALGQGPQFIFQYYEEEERQRGNFPDRFSGHQFPNYSSELNVNALLLGDSALYLCASSLVGGTSSYNEQFFGPGTRLTVL.

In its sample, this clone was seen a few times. CDR3 loop: CASSFPSGGEQYF. For the CDR3, the DNA is TGTGCCAGCAGTTTCCCCTCCGGAGGGGAGCAGTACTTC. This sequence joins TRBV27 and TRBJ2-7; the D gene is possibly TRBD2 (6 bases). The CDR3 loop spans 13 amino acids. Trimming shortened V by 3 bases and J by 7 bases, and 13 bases separated the two germline ends. Germline CDR1 and CDR2: MNHEY and SMNVEV (reference sequence).

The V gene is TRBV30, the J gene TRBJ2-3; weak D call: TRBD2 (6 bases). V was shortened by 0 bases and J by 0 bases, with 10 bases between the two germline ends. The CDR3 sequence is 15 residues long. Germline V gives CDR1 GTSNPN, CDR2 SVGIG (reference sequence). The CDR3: CAWSVHSGSTDTQYF. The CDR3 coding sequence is TGTGCCTGGAGTGTACACAGCGGGAGCACAGATACGCAGTATTTT.

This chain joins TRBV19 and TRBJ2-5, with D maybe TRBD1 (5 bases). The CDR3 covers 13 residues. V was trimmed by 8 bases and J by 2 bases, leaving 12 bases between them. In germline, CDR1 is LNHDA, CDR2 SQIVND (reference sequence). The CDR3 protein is CASGHSEQETQYF. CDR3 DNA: TGTGCCAGTGGACACTCGGAACAAGAGACCCAGTACTTC.

For the CDR3, the DNA is TGTGCCAGCACCCCGCCCCTAGGCAGGGGGCGCGATCAGCCCCAGCATTTT. Encoded protein: CASTPPLGRGRDQPQHF. The genes are TRBV28 and TRBJ1-5, with 8 bases matching TRBD1. The CDR3 has 17 amino acids. Germline-derived CDR1 and CDR2 are MDHEN and SYDVKM. J was trimmed by 5 bases and V by 7 bases; bases with no gene match: 16.

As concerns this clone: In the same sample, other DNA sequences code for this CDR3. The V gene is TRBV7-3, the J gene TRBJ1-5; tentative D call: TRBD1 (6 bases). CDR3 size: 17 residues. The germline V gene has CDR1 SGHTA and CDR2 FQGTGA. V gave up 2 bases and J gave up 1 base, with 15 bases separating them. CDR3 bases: TGTGCCAGCAGCTTAGATTTAGCAGGGACAAGCAATCAGCCCCAGCATTTT. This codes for CASSLDLAGTSNQPQHF.

CDR3 amino acids: CASSYRGQGNYGYTF. DNA for the CDR3: TGTGCCAGCAGTTACAGGGGACAGGGGAACTATGGCTACACCTTC. The V call is TRBV6-5, the J call TRBJ1-2; 10 bases line up with TRBD1. V lost 2 bases to trimming and J lost 2 bases; unmatched junction nucleotides: 2. The CDR3 covers 15 residues. The germline gives CDR1 MNHEY, CDR2 SVGAGI.

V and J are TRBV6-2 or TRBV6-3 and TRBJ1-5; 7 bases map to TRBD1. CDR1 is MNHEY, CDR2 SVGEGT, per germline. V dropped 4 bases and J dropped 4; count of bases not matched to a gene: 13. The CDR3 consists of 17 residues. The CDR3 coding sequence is TGTGCCAGCAGTTTAAAGACGGGGCAGGGGGTAAATCAGCCCCAGCATTTT. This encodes CASSLKTGQGVNQPQHF.

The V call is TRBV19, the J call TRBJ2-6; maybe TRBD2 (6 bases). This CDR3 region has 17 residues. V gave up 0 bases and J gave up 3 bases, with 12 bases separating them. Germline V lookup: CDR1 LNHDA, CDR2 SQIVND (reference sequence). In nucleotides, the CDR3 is TGTGCCAGTAGTATAGATAGCGGAGGGAGTGGGGCCAACGTCCTGACTTTC. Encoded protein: CASSIDSGGSGANVLTF.

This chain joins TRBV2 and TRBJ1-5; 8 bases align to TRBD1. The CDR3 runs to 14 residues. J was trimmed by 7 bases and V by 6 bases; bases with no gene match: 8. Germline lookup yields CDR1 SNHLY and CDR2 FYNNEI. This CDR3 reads CASRDDRGHQPQHF. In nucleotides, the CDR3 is TGTGCCAGCAGAGACGACAGGGGACACCAGCCCCAGCATTTT.

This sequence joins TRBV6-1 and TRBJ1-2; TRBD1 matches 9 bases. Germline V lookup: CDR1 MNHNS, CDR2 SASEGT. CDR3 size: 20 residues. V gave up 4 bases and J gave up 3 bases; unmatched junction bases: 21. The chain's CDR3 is CASSVPRGRQGGIADYGYTF. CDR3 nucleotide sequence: TGTGCCAGCAGTGTCCCTAGGGGGAGACAGGGGGGAATCGCGGACTATGGCTACACCTTC.

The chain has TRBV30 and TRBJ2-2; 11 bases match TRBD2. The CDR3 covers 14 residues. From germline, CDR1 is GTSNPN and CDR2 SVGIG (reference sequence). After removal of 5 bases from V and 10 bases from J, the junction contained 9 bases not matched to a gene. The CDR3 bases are TGTGCCTGGGGTAAGGGACTAGCGGCAGCGGAGCTGTTTTTT. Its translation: CAWGKGLAAAELFF.

CDR3 sequence (DNA): TGTGTCACCGTCCCAGCGGGATCTTACGAGCAGTACTTC. Translation: CVTVPAGSYEQYF. V is TRBV2 and J is TRBJ2-7; 7 bases fit TRBD2. This CDR3 is built from 13 residues. Germline CDR1 SNHLY, CDR2 FYNNEI.

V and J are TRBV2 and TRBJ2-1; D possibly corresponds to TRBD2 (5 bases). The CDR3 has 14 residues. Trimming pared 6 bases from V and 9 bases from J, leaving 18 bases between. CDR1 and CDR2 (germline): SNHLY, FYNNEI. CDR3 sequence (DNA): TGTGCCAGCAGGGCCCGGGAAGCCGTCGGTGAGCAGTTCTTC. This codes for CASRAREAVGEQFF.

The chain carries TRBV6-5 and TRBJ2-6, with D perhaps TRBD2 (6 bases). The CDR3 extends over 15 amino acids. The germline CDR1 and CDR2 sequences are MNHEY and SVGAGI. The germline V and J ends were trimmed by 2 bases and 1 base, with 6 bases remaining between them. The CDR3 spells CASSYGGSGANVLTF. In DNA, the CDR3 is TGTGCCAGCAGTTACGGAGGGTCTGGGGCCAACGTCCTGACTTTC.

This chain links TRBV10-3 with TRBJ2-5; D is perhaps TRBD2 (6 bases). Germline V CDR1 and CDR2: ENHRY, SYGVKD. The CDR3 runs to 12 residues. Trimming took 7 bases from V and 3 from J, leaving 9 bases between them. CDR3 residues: CAIKGTEETQYF. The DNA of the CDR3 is TGTGCCATCAAGGGGACTGAAGAGACCCAGTACTTC.

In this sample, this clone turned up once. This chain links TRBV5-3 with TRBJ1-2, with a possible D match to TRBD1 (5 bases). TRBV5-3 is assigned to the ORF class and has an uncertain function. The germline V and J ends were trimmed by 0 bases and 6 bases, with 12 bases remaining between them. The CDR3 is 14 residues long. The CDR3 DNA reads TGTGCCAGAAGCTTGGCAGGGAGGTCCGATGGCTACACCTTC. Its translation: CARSLAGRSDGYTF.

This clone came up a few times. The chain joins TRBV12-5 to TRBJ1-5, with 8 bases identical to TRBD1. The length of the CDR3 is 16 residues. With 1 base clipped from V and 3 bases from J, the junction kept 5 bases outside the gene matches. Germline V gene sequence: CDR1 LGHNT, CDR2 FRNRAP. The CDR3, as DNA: TGTGCTAGTGGTTTGGACCGGGACAGGTACAATCAGCCCCAGCATTTT. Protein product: CASGLDRDRYNQPQHF.

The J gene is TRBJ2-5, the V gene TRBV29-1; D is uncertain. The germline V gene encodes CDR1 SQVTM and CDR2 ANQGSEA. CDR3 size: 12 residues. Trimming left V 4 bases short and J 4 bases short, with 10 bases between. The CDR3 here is CSVVPVGETQYF. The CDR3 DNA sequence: TGCAGCGTTGTTCCGGTTGGAGAGACCCAGTACTTC.